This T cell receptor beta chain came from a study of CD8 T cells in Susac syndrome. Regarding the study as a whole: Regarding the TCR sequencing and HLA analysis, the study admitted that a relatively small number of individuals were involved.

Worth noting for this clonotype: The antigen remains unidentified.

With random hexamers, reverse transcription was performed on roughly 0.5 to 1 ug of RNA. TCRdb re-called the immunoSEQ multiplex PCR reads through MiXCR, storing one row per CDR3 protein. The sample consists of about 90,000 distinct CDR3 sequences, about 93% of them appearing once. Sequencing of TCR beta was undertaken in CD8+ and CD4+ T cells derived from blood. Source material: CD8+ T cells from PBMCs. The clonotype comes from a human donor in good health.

CDR3 nucleotides: TGTGCCAGCAGCGACGGACAGGGGAGCGGCTACACCTTC. This encodes CASSDGQGSGYTF. The J gene is TRBJ1-2, the V gene TRBV7-9, with 9 bases fitting TRBD1. CDR3 length: 13 amino acids. The germline CDR1 and CDR2 sequences are SEHNR and FQNEAQ (reference sequence). Losses at the gene ends were 5 bases for V and 8 bases for J; bases not matched to a gene: 6. Filled out from reference TRBV7-9 and TRBJ1-2, the complete variable domain reads DTGVSQNPRHKITKRGQNVTFRCDPISEHNRLYWYRQTLGQGPEFLTYFQNEAQLEKSRLLSDRFSAERPKGSFSTLEIQRTEQGDSAMYLCASSDGQGSGYTFGSGTRLTVV.